The rows below give T cell receptor beta chains drawn from one sample of a study of blood T cell repertoires in COVID-19. Produced via immunoSEQ multiplex PCR; TCRdb's table is partial and in-frame only. The sample shows a few hundred thousand clones, approximately 88% of them seen only once. Sequences were obtained from PBMCs or T cells enriched from blood (not recorded which). The receptors come from a woman aged 40 to 55 who had been exposed to COVID-19. Each CDR3 is given with its conserved first and last residue. The D gene is left open where the match is weak. Only part of the rows carry a size: once, few, many, or a class if the clone is expanded.

D: TRBD2
J: TRBJ2-1
size: NA
V: TRBV7-9
CDR3: CASSSKTSGTSYNEQFF
DNA: TGTGCCAGCAGCTCCAAGACTAGCGGGACCTCCTACAATGAGCAGTTCTTC

D: NA
J: TRBJ2-1
size: NA
V: TRBV25-1
CDR3: CASSGRGGTAYNEQFF
DNA: TGTGCCAGCAGTGGACGTGGCGGGACAGCATACAATGAGCAGTTCTTC

D: TRBD1
J: TRBJ1-2
size: NA
V: TRBV4-1
CDR3: CASSQNRGPNYGYTF
DNA: TGCGCCAGCAGCCAAAACAGGGGACCCAACTATGGCTACACCTTC

D: TRBD1
J: TRBJ1-2
size: NA
V: TRBV24-1
CDR3: CATSARGDRVEGYTF
DNA: TGTGCCACCAGTGCAAGGGGCGACAGGGTCGAGGGCTACACCTTC

D: NA
J: TRBJ2-2
size: NA
V: TRBV28
CDR3: CASSFESWHPGLFF
DNA: TGTGCCAGCAGTTTCGAGTCCTGGCACCCGGGGCTGTTTTTT

D: TRBD2
J: TRBJ2-5
size: once
V: TRBV19
CDR3: CASSPRGGKTQYF
DNA: TGTGCCAGTAGTCCCCGGGGGGGTAAGACCCAGTACTTC

D: TRBD1
J: TRBJ1-3
size: NA
V: TRBV4-1
CDR3: CASSQTGGISGNTIYF
DNA: TGCGCCAGCAGCCAGACAGGGGGGATATCAGGAAACACCATATATTTT

D: NA
J: TRBJ2-5
size: NA
V: TRBV7-9
CDR3: CASSRGSHFQETQYF
DNA: TGTGCCAGCAGCCGAGGTAGTCACTTTCAAGAGACCCAGTACTTC

D: NA
J: TRBJ1-6
size: NA
V: TRBV28
CDR3: CASRPDPGGNSPLHF
DNA: TGTGCCAGCAGACCGGACCCTGGAGGTAATTCACCCCTCCACTTT

D: NA
J: TRBJ1-2
size: NA
V: TRBV18
CDR3: CASSDGVGPTNYGYTF
DNA: TGTGCCAGCTCAGACGGGGTAGGCCCGACTAACTATGGCTACACCTTC

D: TRBD2
J: TRBJ2-3
size: NA
V: TRBV7-2
CDR3: CASSSYGTSGIGTQYF
DNA: TGTGCCAGCAGCTCGTACGGGACTAGCGGTATAGGTACGCAGTATTTT

D: NA
J: TRBJ2-1
size: NA
V: TRBV5-1
CDR3: CASSLPAGYNEQFF
DNA: TGCGCCAGCAGCCTCCCAGCGGGCTACAATGAGCAGTTCTTC

D: NA
J: TRBJ1-2
size: NA
V: TRBV7-9
CDR3: CASSLLTGFIGYGYTF
DNA: TGTGCCAGCAGCTTGTTAACAGGTTTCATTGGCTATGGCTACACCTTC

D: NA
J: TRBJ1-1
size: NA
V: TRBV28
CDR3: CASTGGLRTEAFF
DNA: TGTGCCAGCACCGGGGGGTTACGGACTGAAGCTTTCTTT

D: NA
J: TRBJ2-3
size: NA
V: TRBV6-6
CDR3: CASSYFSSGTDTQYF
DNA: TGTGCCAGCAGTTATTTCTCTAGCGGCACAGATACGCAGTATTTT

D: NA
J: TRBJ1-1
size: NA
V: TRBV18
CDR3: CASSLDSTEAFF
DNA: TGTGCCAGCTCACTGGACAGTACTGAAGCTTTCTTT

D: NA
J: TRBJ1-1
size: few
V: TRBV29-1
CDR3: CSVAHTEAFF
DNA: TGCAGCGTTGCTCACACTGAAGCTTTCTTT

D: TRBD1
J: TRBJ1-2
size: NA
V: TRBV7-2
CDR3: CASSKTGGGYGYTF
DNA: TGTGCCAGCAGCAAAACAGGGGGCGGGTATGGCTACACCTTC

D: NA
J: TRBJ1-2
size: NA
V: TRBV4-3
CDR3: CASSQDLGSGGYTF
DNA: TGCGCCAGCAGCCAAGATCTTGGGAGTGGGGGCTACACCTTC

D: TRBD1
J: TRBJ1-6
size: NA
V: TRBV3-1/TRBV3-2
CDR3: CASSQPSYRGLPLHF
DNA: TGTGCCAGCAGCCAACCTTCCTACAGGGGGTTACCCCTCCACTTT

D: NA
J: TRBJ1-1
size: NA
V: TRBV7-3
CDR3: CASSSSRVGGAFF
DNA: TGTGCCAGCAGCTCCTCGCGAGTAGGAGGAGCTTTCTTT

D: TRBD1
J: TRBJ1-4
size: NA
V: TRBV11-3
CDR3: CASSIGTGGEKLFF
DNA: TGTGCCAGCAGCATCGGGACAGGTGGGGAAAAACTGTTTTTT

D: TRBD1
J: TRBJ2-7
size: few
V: TRBV4-1
CDR3: CASSQIQGATYEQYF
DNA: TGCGCCAGCAGCCAAATCCAGGGGGCCACCTACGAGCAGTACTTC

D: NA
J: TRBJ1-2
size: NA
V: TRBV5-4
CDR3: CASTETGLGGYTF
DNA: TGTGCCAGCACCGAAACAGGGTTGGGTGGCTACACCTTC

D: NA
J: TRBJ1-2
size: NA
V: TRBV12-3/TRBV12-4
CDR3: CASSIGTPDGYTF
DNA: TGTGCCAGCAGTATCGGGACTCCTGATGGCTACACCTTC

D: TRBD1
J: TRBJ1-2
size: NA
V: TRBV25-1
CDR3: CASSETGVGGYTF
DNA: TGTGCCAGCAGTGAAACAGGGGTTGGCGGCTACACCTTC

D: NA
J: TRBJ1-3
size: NA
V: TRBV12-3/TRBV12-4
CDR3: CASSLQGKNTIYF
DNA: TGTGCCAGCAGTTTACAGGGGAAAAACACCATATATTTT

D: TRBD1
J: TRBJ2-7
size: NA
V: TRBV7-2
CDR3: CASSRWTGTYEQYF
DNA: TGTGCCAGCAGCCGCTGGACAGGGACCTACGAGCAGTACTTC

D: NA
J: TRBJ2-5
size: NA
V: TRBV9
CDR3: CASSPEGGRETQYF
DNA: TGTGCCAGCAGCCCAGAAGGAGGACGGGAGACCCAGTACTTC

D: TRBD1
J: TRBJ1-2
size: NA
V: TRBV24-1
CDR3: CATGTTGTGGYTF
DNA: TGTGCCACCGGGACAACCGGGACAGGTGGCTACACCTTC

D: NA
J: TRBJ2-2
size: NA
V: TRBV7-9
CDR3: CASSLAGGNTGELFF
DNA: TGTGCCAGCAGCTTAGCGGGAGGGAACACCGGGGAGCTGTTTTTT

D: NA
J: TRBJ1-2
size: NA
V: TRBV28
CDR3: CASSLDSGGAYGYTF
DNA: TGTGCCAGCAGTTTGGATTCCGGGGGAGCCTATGGCTACACCTTC

D: NA
J: TRBJ2-3
size: NA
V: TRBV9
CDR3: CASSANSDTQYF
DNA: TGTGCCAGCAGCGCGAACTCAGATACGCAGTATTTT

D: TRBD2
J: TRBJ2-3
size: NA
V: TRBV9
CDR3: CASSVSGGLSTDTQYF
DNA: TGTGCCAGCAGCGTCTCCGGGGGGTTGAGCACAGATACGCAGTATTTT

D: NA
J: TRBJ2-2
size: NA
V: TRBV6-2/TRBV6-3
CDR3: CASSLQATGELFF
DNA: TGTGCCAGCAGTTTACAGGCTACCGGGGAGCTGTTTTTT

D: TRBD1
J: TRBJ1-2
size: few
V: TRBV19
CDR3: CASRDRGFNYGYTF
DNA: TGTGCCAGTAGGGACAGGGGTTTTAACTATGGCTACACCTTC

D: NA
J: TRBJ1-3
size: NA
V: TRBV7-2
CDR3: CASSIYSGNTIYF
DNA: TGTGCCAGCAGCATCTACTCTGGAAACACCATATATTTT

D: TRBD1
J: TRBJ1-1
size: few
V: TRBV12-3/TRBV12-4
CDR3: CASNQGDTEAFF
DNA: TGTGCCAGCAATCAGGGGGACACTGAAGCTTTCTTT

D: TRBD2
J: TRBJ2-3
size: few
V: TRBV28
CDR3: CASSHFSGESTDTQYF
DNA: TGTGCCAGCAGCCATTTTAGCGGGGAGAGCACAGATACGCAGTATTTT

D: TRBD2
J: TRBJ2-3
size: NA
V: TRBV4-2
CDR3: CASSLGTSGGPITDTQYF
DNA: TGTGCCAGCAGCCTAGGGACTAGCGGGGGCCCTATCACAGATACGCAGTATTTT

D: TRBD2
J: TRBJ2-1
size: once
V: TRBV5-8
CDR3: CASSGEGASGSRDNEQFF
DNA: TGTGCCAGCAGCGGAGAAGGGGCTAGCGGGAGTAGGGACAATGAGCAGTTCTTC